These 18 T cell receptor beta chains share one sample of origin, sequenced in a study of tumor and adjacent non-tumor tissue in lung cancer. This sample's RNA came from whole unsorted tissue. A modified ARM-PCR protocol with three rounds of nested PCR amplified TCRbeta. In TCRdb, the multiplex PCR reads were re-called with MiXCR into one record per CDR3 protein. The sample records around 74,000 distinct CDR3 sequences, around 70% being singletons. Sequencing was carried out using lung tumor tissue. The receptors come from a woman in her sixties or seventies with non-small cell lung cancer.

The chain uses TRBV6-6 and TRBJ2-2; maybe TRBD2 (5 bases). Looked up from germline, CDR1 is MNHNY and CDR2 is SVGAGI (reference sequence). This CDR3 has 15 residues. Trimming cost V 11 bases and J 7 bases, with 23 bases left between them. In nucleotides, the CDR3 is TGTGCCGGCAACCATGCACGGGGTTTTCTCGGGGAGCTGTTTTTT. Protein sequence: CAGNHARGFLGELFF.

Turning to this clonotype: It may be a read error: a sequence one base away is much more abundant. CDR3 DNA sequence: TGTGCCAGCAGTGACATTCGTAGGTCGGGGGAGACCCAGTACTTC. This translates into CASSDIRRSGETQYF. The chain couples TRBV28 to TRBJ2-5; perhaps TRBD2 as D (5 bases). The CDR3 extends over 15 amino acids. V was trimmed by 5 bases and J by 5 bases, leaving 18 bases between them. Germline V gene lookup returns CDR1 MDHEN and CDR2 SYDVKM.

Notes on this clonotype: One end of the junction does not line up with germline, which may come from a read error. The chain recombines TRBV29-1 with TRBJ2-7; a weak D match, TRBD2 (6 bases). Germline assignment: CDR1 SQVTM and CDR2 ANQGSEA. The CDR3 spans 13 residues. The CDR3 loop is CSVRASASDKHYF. In nucleotides, the CDR3 is TGCAGCGTTAGGGCTAGCGCCTCCGACAAGCACTACTTC.

J is TRBJ2-6 and V is TRBV7-2, with D unresolved. This CDR3 is 18 amino acids long. Trimming cost V 4 bases and J 0 bases, with 16 bases left between them. The germline V gene encodes CDR1 SGHTA and CDR2 FQGNSA. CDR3 in amino acids: CASSSPRMTISGANVLTF. The CDR3 bases are TGTGCCAGCAGCTCCCCCCGGATGACGATCTCTGGGGCCAACGTCCTGACTTTC.

With regard to this clonotype: The conserved phenylalanine or tryptophan normally closing the CDR3 is absent here, so this likely arose from a read error. The chain is built from TRBV28 and TRBJ1-5, with a possible D match to TRBD1 (6 bases). V lost 4 bases and J 6 bases, leaving 13 bases between the germline ends. Germline V gives CDR1 MDHEN, CDR2 SYDVKM. The CDR3 contains 14 residues. The CDR3 bases are TGTGCCAGCAGTTGGACAGCACCCGGTCAGCCCCAGCATCTT. This gives the protein CASSWTAPGQPQHL.

This clonotype came up many times. The V gene is TRBV5-1, the J gene TRBJ1-4; 8 bases align to TRBD1. Germline V gene sequence: CDR1 SGHRS, CDR2 YFSETQ. J gave up 6 bases and V 3 bases, and 4 bases lay outside the gene matches. The CDR3 consists of 14 residues. The CDR3 is CASSYRGSDEKLFF. The CDR3 nucleotides read TGCGCCAGCAGCTACAGGGGGTCGGATGAAAAACTGTTTTTT.

With regard to this clonotype: The junction departs from the called germline gene at one end, perhaps through a read error. J is TRBJ2-1 and V is TRBV29-1; D is possibly TRBD2 (6 bases). Germline assignment: CDR1 SQVTM and CDR2 ANQGSEA. The CDR3 has 12 residues. This chain's CDR3 is CRVDRGYNEQLF. CDR3 nucleotide sequence: TGCAGAGTTGATCGGGGGTACAATGAGCAGTTATTC.

Judged by abundance, this clonotype is medium-sized (0.01 to 0.1%). The V gene is TRBV12-3 or TRBV12-4, the J gene TRBJ2-7; the match to TRBD2 covers 10 bases. This CDR3 spans 15 amino acids. Trimming removed 6 bases from V and 3 bases from J; junction bases left unmatched: 8. The CDR3 is CASSRGLAGDYEQYF. CDR3 in DNA: TGTGCCAGCAGCCGGGGGCTAGCGGGAGACTACGAGCAGTACTTC.

Concerning this clonotype itself: At one end the junction does not follow the germline gene, possibly because of a read error. J is TRBJ1-1 and V is TRBV4-2; a weak D match, TRBD1 (5 bases). Germline V gene sequence: CDR1 LGHNA, CDR2 YNFKEQ. The CDR3 length is 15 residues. The CDR3 is CASNQGDVMYTEAFF. The CDR3 nucleotides are TGTGCCAGCAACCAAGGGGACGTCATGTACACTGAAGCTTTCTTT.

This clonotype was seen many times. The chain couples TRBV28 to TRBJ2-5, with D possibly matching TRBD2 (6 bases). Trimming removed 6 bases at V and 2 bases at J, with 10 bases between. The CDR3 has 13 amino acids. Germline lookup yields CDR1 MDHEN and CDR2 SYDVKM. The CDR3, as DNA: TGTGCCAGCAGCGGGAGTTCTCAAGAGACCCAGTACTTC. Protein product: CASSGSSQETQYF.

V gene TRBV6-5 combines with J gene TRBJ2-3; D possibly corresponds to TRBD1 (5 bases). Trimming cost V 7 bases and J 12 bases, with 26 bases left between them. This CDR3 is built from 15 residues. CDR1 is MNHEY and CDR2 is SVGAGI in the germline V gene. DNA for the CDR3: TGTGCCAGCATCCTCTCTGTCAGGGCGAAAGATATCCAGTATTTT. It specifies CASILSVRAKDIQYF.

The DNA of the CDR3 is TGTGCCAGCAGCCCGGGACTAGGGGATTGGCACTTCTTC. Protein product: CASSPGLGDWHFF. The chain employs TRBV7-3 and TRBJ2-1; TRBD2 matches at 8 bases. The CDR3 loop spans 13 amino acids. Per germline, CDR1 SGHTA and CDR2 FQGTGA. The V and J ends lost 5 bases and 16 bases, in that order; junction bases with no gene match: 13.

At least ten counts were recorded for this clonotype. A single base separates this from a much larger clone, so it may be a read error. The genes are TRBV6-1 and TRBJ2-1; maybe TRBD1 (6 bases). The length of the CDR3 is 15 residues. Germline V gene sequence: CDR1 MNHNS, CDR2 SASEGT. The chain's CDR3 is CTSSLDRSSYNEQFF. The CDR3 nucleotides are TGTACCAGCAGTCTCGACAGGAGCAGTTACAATGAGCAGTTCTTC.

Remarks on this clonotype: The CDR3 ends on some other residue instead of the conserved phenylalanine or tryptophan, so this is likely a read error. J is TRBJ1-6 and V is TRBV5-5; maybe TRBD1 (5 bases). V lost 0 bases and J 7 bases, leaving 11 bases between the germline ends. Germline CDR1 is SGHKS and CDR2 is YYEKEE (reference sequence). The CDR3 sequence is 15 residues long. The CDR3 DNA sequence: TGTGCCAGCAGCTTGGTATCGCAGGGAAATTCACCCCTCCACTTA. Its translation: CASSLVSQGNSPLHL.

J is TRBJ1-2 and V is TRBV7-9, with 9 positions matching TRBD1. The CDR3 runs to 14 residues. Germline CDR1 and CDR2: SEHNR and FQNEAQ (reference sequence). Trimming took 5 bases from V and 3 from J; bases not matched to a gene: 4. CDR3 coding DNA: TGTGCCAGCAGCAGACGGGACAGGGACTATGGCTACACCTTC. Translating it yields CASSRRDRDYGYTF.

A few counts support this clonotype. The chain joins TRBV29-1 to TRBJ2-7; D is unclear. Germline CDR1 and CDR2: SQVTM and ANQGSEA. V was pared by 8 bases and J by 1 base, with 18 bases between. This CDR3 is built from 14 residues. The CDR3 spells CSIWTAQTSYEQYF. The CDR3 nucleotides read TGCAGCATTTGGACGGCTCAAACGTCCTACGAGCAGTACTTC.

A note on this clonotype: This may arise from a read error, as a much more abundant clone is one base away. The chain couples TRBV7-9 to TRBJ2-7; weak D call: TRBD2 (5 bases). The CDR3 covers 13 residues. Germline CDR1 and CDR2: SEHNR and FQNEAQ (reference sequence). Trimming shortened V by 5 bases and J by 2 bases, and 10 bases separated the two germline ends. The CDR3 sequence is CASSPRGTYEQYF. The CDR3 DNA follows: TGTGCCAGCAGCCCTAGAGGGACCTACGAGCAGTACTTC.

There are a few counts of this clonotype. This rearrangement joins TRBV5-1 to TRBJ2-1; D unclear. The germline V gene has CDR1 SGHRS and CDR2 YFSETQ. V was clipped by 4 bases and J by 2 bases, with 10 bases between them. The CDR3 runs 14 residues. DNA for the CDR3: TGCGCCAGCAGCCGTGGAGTACCCTACAATGAGCAGTTCTTC. Its protein is CASSRGVPYNEQFF.